A selection of T cell receptor beta chains follows, all from one sample in a study of cytomegalovirus exposure and HLA in healthy donors. Assay used: immunoSEQ multiplex PCR; TCRdb lists only in-frame clones, some missing. The table lists about 240,000 clones, around 83% of them singletons. The sequencing sample was made of PBMCs. The receptors were sampled from a girl aged 2 to 9 in good health and CMV-seronegative. Both conserved end residues are part of each CDR3. A D gene is named only where the DNA matches it firmly. Size is omitted from some rows. Given values are once, few, many or a class for expanded clones.

j_call,clone_size,v_call,d_call,cdr3_nt,cdr3_aa
TRBJ1-5,few,TRBV15,NA,TGTGCCACCAGCAGACAGGGGAGGGGCAATCAGCCCCAGCATTTT,CATSRQGRGNQPQHF
TRBJ1-4,NA,TRBV5-1,NA,TGCGCCAGCAGCCTATCCCGGGGTCCTAATGAAAAACTGTTTTTT,CASSLSRGPNEKLFF
TRBJ2-1,once,TRBV19,TRBD1,TGTGCCAGTAGTATAGGGGGACAGGGGTACAATGAGCAGTTCTTC,CASSIGGQGYNEQFF
TRBJ2-1,NA,TRBV7-5,NA,TGTGTCAGAAGCTTACAAATGGGGACTAGCGGGAGGTACAATGAGCAGTTCTTC,CVRSLQMGTSGRYNEQFF
TRBJ2-3,NA,TRBV10-3,NA,TGTGCCATCACGGGGAACACAGATACGCAGTATTTT,CAITGNTDTQYF
TRBJ2-3,NA,TRBV4-1,TRBD1,TGCGCCAGCAGCCAAGATAGAAGGGGACAGGTGACAGATACGCAGTATTTT,CASSQDRRGQVTDTQYF
TRBJ1-5,NA,TRBV19,TRBD1,TGTGCCAGTAGTAGTACAGGGGGCTTAGGGAATCAGCCCCAGCATTTT,CASSSTGGLGNQPQHF
TRBJ1-1,NA,TRBV11-3,TRBD1,TGTGCCAGCGCTCAGGGGGACGGTATGAACACTGAAGCTTTCTTT,CASAQGDGMNTEAFF
TRBJ2-3,NA,TRBV28,TRBD2,TGTGCCAGCAGTTTACCGGGAGCGGGAAGGACAGATACGCAGTATTTT,CASSLPGAGRTDTQYF
TRBJ2-7,NA,TRBV7-3,NA,TGTGCCAGCAGCTTAGCCAGGGGGGCTACCGACTCCTACGAGCAGTACTTC,CASSLARGATDSYEQYF
TRBJ1-5,NA,TRBV6-6,TRBD1,TGTGCCAGCAGTCTACAGGGGAGTCAGCCCCAGCATTTT,CASSLQGSQPQHF
TRBJ2-7,NA,TRBV30,NA,TGTGCCTGGAGACTAGGCTACGAGCAGTACTTC,CAWRLGYEQYF
TRBJ1-1,NA,TRBV5-4,NA,TGTGCCAGCAGCTTGTTTACAGCCCCGGGAACTGAAGCTTTCTTT,CASSLFTAPGTEAFF
TRBJ1-2,NA,TRBV6-5,TRBD1,TGTGCCACTAACAGGGGGGTTATGCCTAACTATGGCTACACCTTC,CATNRGVMPNYGYTF
TRBJ1-2,NA,TRBV4-2,NA,TGTGCCAGCAGCCCTCAAGGAGGAGAATATGGCTACACCTTC,CASSPQGGEYGYTF
TRBJ2-1,NA,TRBV29-1,TRBD2,TGCAGCGTTGAAGGGCGACTAGCGGGAGGAGAGCAGTTCTTC,CSVEGRLAGGEQFF
TRBJ1-1,NA,TRBV14,TRBD1,TGTGCCAGCAGCCAACCCAGGGGGGTGGTGGCTGAAGCTTTCTTT,CASSQPRGVVAEAFF
TRBJ2-5,NA,TRBV20-1,NA,TGCAGTGCCCGGGGAAAGACCCAGTACTTC,CSARGKTQYF
TRBJ1-5,NA,TRBV19,TRBD1,TGTGCCAGTACTAGGGGGCTTAGCAATCAGCCCCAGCATTTT,CASTRGLSNQPQHF
TRBJ1-4,NA,TRBV7-9,TRBD1,TGTGCCAGCAGCTTAGGACAGGGCAACGAAAAACTGTTTTTT,CASSLGQGNEKLFF
TRBJ1-2,NA,TRBV2,TRBD1,TGTGCCAGTGAACCCGGGACAGGGGACGGCTACACCTTC,CASEPGTGDGYTF
TRBJ2-5,few,TRBV5-4,NA,TGTGCCAGCAGCCCGGGACAATGGGAGACCCAGTACTTC,CASSPGQWETQYF
TRBJ1-1,NA,TRBV5-4,TRBD1,TGTGCCAGCAGCTTGGAGGAGGGGGCCACTGAAGCTTTCTTT,CASSLEEGATEAFF
TRBJ1-3,NA,TRBV2,NA,TGTGCCAGCACCCCGGGATGGGACAATCGGAACACCATATATTTT,CASTPGWDNRNTIYF
TRBJ2-5,NA,TRBV5-4,NA,TGTGCCAGCAGCTTCCCGACAGGAAGGGAGACCCAGTACTTC,CASSFPTGRETQYF
TRBJ2-5,NA,TRBV10-3,NA,TGTGCCATCAGTGAGTCGCCAGAAGAGACCCAGTACTTC,CAISESPEETQYF
TRBJ2-3,NA,TRBV7-2,NA,TGTGCCAGCAGCTTACTAGATGATACGCAGTATTTT,CASSLLDDTQYF
TRBJ2-2,once,TRBV5-4,NA,TGTGCCAGCAGCTTGTATGGGGGGGCCGCCGGGGAGCTGTTTTTT,CASSLYGGAAGELFF
TRBJ2-5,NA,TRBV4-2,NA,TGTGCCAGCAGCCCAGATAAGCGGCCAGAGACCCAGTACTTC,CASSPDKRPETQYF
TRBJ2-1,NA,TRBV27,TRBD2,TGTGCCAGCAGTCCCCAACAACTAGCGGGAGGGCCGCCCGAGCAGTTCTTC,CASSPQQLAGGPPEQFF
TRBJ2-7,NA,TRBV7-9,TRBD2,TGTGCCAGCAGCCGGACTAGCGCATACGAGCAGTACTTC,CASSRTSAYEQYF
TRBJ2-1,NA,TRBV25-1,TRBD1,TGTGCCGTCGGGACAGTAGCCTACAATGAGCAGTTCTTC,CAVGTVAYNEQFF
TRBJ1-1,NA,TRBV7-9,NA,TGTGCCAGCAGCTCCCGGACAGTTGACACTGAAGCTTTCTTT,CASSSRTVDTEAFF
TRBJ1-5,NA,TRBV2,TRBD1,TGTGCCAGCAGAGGGACAGCAAATAGCAATCAGCCCCAGCATTTT,CASRGTANSNQPQHF
TRBJ1-6,NA,TRBV11-2,TRBD1,TGTGCCAGCTCCTGGACAGGGGGGAATTCACCCCTCCACTTT,CASSWTGGNSPLHF
TRBJ1-3,NA,TRBV7-3,NA,TGTGCCAGCAGTTTAGGCGCGGGTACTGGAAACACCATATATTTT,CASSLGAGTGNTIYF
TRBJ2-1,NA,TRBV6-1,TRBD2,TGTGCCAGCTGCCTAGCGGGAGTACGCAATGAGCAGTTCTTC,CASCLAGVRNEQFF
TRBJ2-5,NA,TRBV4-1,TRBD2,TGCGCCAGCAGCCTTAGCGGGGGGGCCAGAGAGACCCAGTACTTC,CASSLSGGARETQYF
TRBJ2-3,NA,TRBV6-5,TRBD2,TGTGCCAGCAGTTACTCCACTAGCGGGAGTGCAGATACGCAGTATTTT,CASSYSTSGSADTQYF
TRBJ1-5,NA,TRBV25-1,NA,TGTGCCAGCAGTAAGATAGGGGAGTGGAGGGTACAGCCCCAGCATTTT,CASSKIGEWRVQPQHF
TRBJ1-4,NA,TRBV30,TRBD1,TGTGCCTGGAGTGTACTCCGGACAGGGGGCAGGAATAATGAAAAACTGTTTTTT,CAWSVLRTGGRNNEKLFF
TRBJ1-1,NA,TRBV6-6,TRBD1,TGTGCCAGCAGTTACGACAGGGATATGAACACTGAAGCTTTCTTT,CASSYDRDMNTEAFF
TRBJ2-3,NA,TRBV29-1,TRBD2,TGCAGCGGATCCGGGACTAGCGGGAGATCAGATACGCAGTATTTT,CSGSGTSGRSDTQYF
TRBJ1-5,few,TRBV11-2,TRBD1,TGTGCCAGCAGCTTTGGAGACAGGGGAGGGAATCAGCCCCAGCATTTT,CASSFGDRGGNQPQHF
TRBJ2-3,NA,TRBV13,NA,TGTGCCAGCAGCTTATTGGCACCGTCCACAGATACGCAGTATTTT,CASSLLAPSTDTQYF